The 23 T cell receptor beta chains below all came from one sample that was sequenced in a study of T-cell memory formation after mild COVID-19. In TCRdb, the 5' RACE reads were re-called with MiXCR into one record per CDR3 protein. The table lists 210,000 or so distinct CDR3 sequences, more than 9% of them singletons. The specimen sequenced was PBMCs or a T cell subset sorted from them (not recorded which). These receptors all come from a man younger than 35 who had mild COVID-19 (a few samples of this study predate the infection). Cell type and time point are not known.

This clonotype has a count of ten or more. This chain connects TRBV4-3 to TRBJ2-3; 10 bases map to TRBD2. The CDR3 consists of 18 residues. The J segment lost 1 base and the V segment lost 0 bases, leaving 7 bases of the junction unmatched. Germline-derived CDR1 and CDR2 are LGHNA and YSLEER. In DNA form, the CDR3 reads TGCGCCAGCAGCCAAGAGGCAGCGGGGGGGCTGGGCACAGATACGCAGTATTTT. This translates into CASSQEAAGGLGTDTQYF.

This sequence joins TRBV7-9 and TRBJ2-5; 14 nucleotides align to TRBD2. The CDR3 is 19 residues long. V was clipped by 5 bases and J by 1 base; unmatched bases: 12. Germline V gene lookup returns CDR1 SEHNR and CDR2 FQNEAQ (reference sequence). For the CDR3, the DNA is TGTGCCAGCAGCCACGGACTAGCGGGGGGCCTGAACCCCCAAGAGACCCAGTACTTC. Residues: CASSHGLAGGLNPQETQYF.

In this sample, this clonotype turned up a few times. The chain links TRBV29-1 to TRBJ2-3; 13 nucleotides line up with TRBD2. Germline V CDR1 and CDR2: SQVTM, ANQGSEA. J was trimmed by 4 bases and V by 6 bases; bases with no gene match: 7. The CDR3 covers 15 residues. The CDR3: CSVRPGLAGPDTQYF. The CDR3 coding sequence is TGCAGCGTGAGACCGGGACTAGCGGGACCAGATACGCAGTATTTT.

V is TRBV25-1 and J is TRBJ2-1, with 11 bases matching TRBD2. Trimming removed 4 bases from V and 5 bases from J; junction bases left unmatched: 13. The CDR3 consists of 18 residues. The V gene's germline CDR1 is MGHDK and CDR2 SYGVNS. The CDR3 DNA reads TGTGCCAGCAGTGGATATAGCGGGGGGGCTTCTAGGGACAATGAGCAGTTCTTC. This codes for CASSGYSGGASRDNEQFF.

In this sample, this clonotype turned up many times. This chain joins TRBV12-3 or TRBV12-4 and TRBJ2-1; TRBD2 aligns across 7 bases. With 6 bases clipped from V and 4 bases from J, the junction kept 9 bases outside the gene matches. The length of the CDR3 is 15 residues. The CDR3, as DNA: TGTGCCAGCAGGCGCCTTTCGGGGGGTTACAATGAGCAGTTCTTC. This translates into CASRRLSGGYNEQFF.

This clonotype was detected a few times. The chain carries TRBV20-1 and TRBJ2-1; 10 bases line up with TRBD1. Trimming at V came to 6 bases and at J to 4 bases, leaving 3 bases not matched to a gene. The CDR3 covers 13 residues. Germline V gene lookup returns CDR1 DFQATT and CDR2 SNEGSKA (reference sequence). As DNA, the CDR3 is TGCAGTGCCCCGGGACAGGGGTACAATGAGCAGTTCTTC. Translated, it gives CSAPGQGYNEQFF.

The V gene is TRBV19, the J gene TRBJ2-2; D gene ambiguous. V shed 5 bases and J shed 0 bases, with 7 bases lying between them. The germline CDR1 and CDR2 sequences are LNHDA and SQIVND (reference sequence). The CDR3 loop spans 14 amino acids. CDR3 protein: CASSVSPNTGELFF. In DNA, the CDR3 is TGTGCCAGTAGTGTGTCTCCGAACACCGGGGAGCTGTTTTTT. Combining the CDR3 with reference TRBV19 and TRBJ2-2 gives the whole variable domain DGGITQSPKYLFRKEGQNVTLSCEQNLNHDAMYWYRQDPGQGLRLIYYSQIVNDFQKGDIAEGYSVSREKKESFPLTVTSAQKNPTAFYLCASSVSPNTGELFFGEGSRLTVL.

The chain recombines TRBV15 with TRBJ1-1, with a tentative D call TRBD1 (5 bases). Germline V CDR1 and CDR2: LNHNV, YYDKDF (reference sequence). Trimming removed 3 bases from V and 0 bases from J, with 14 bases in between. The CDR3 covers 16 residues. The CDR3: CATSSRLTAMNTEAFF. The DNA of the CDR3 is TGTGCCACCAGCAGCCGACTGACAGCTATGAACACTGAAGCTTTCTTT.

This clonotype was detected a few times. The chain carries TRBV4-2 and TRBJ1-2, with D tentatively TRBD1 (6 bases). Germline V gene lookup returns CDR1 LGHNA and CDR2 YNFKEQ. V was cut by 0 bases and J by 5 bases, with 13 bases left in between. The CDR3 totals 15 residues. CDR3 sequence (DNA): TGTGCCAGCAGCCAAGAACCCGACAGGAGGTATGGCTACACCTTC. Amino acids: CASSQEPDRRYGYTF.

The rearrangement joins TRBV7-3 to TRBJ2-5, with TRBD2 identical over 11 bases. V was pared by 3 bases and J by 5 bases, with 5 bases of the junction left unmatched. The CDR3 is made up of 15 amino acids. The germline CDR1 and CDR2 sequences are SGHTA and FQGTGA. The DNA of the CDR3 is TGTGCCAGCAGCTTTAGCGGGGGGGCTCGGGAGACCCAGTACTTC. It specifies CASSFSGGARETQYF.

The chain carries TRBV9 and TRBJ2-7; possibly TRBD2 for D (5 bases). The CDR3 loop spans 14 amino acids. Germline CDR1 is SGDLS and CDR2 is YYNGEE. Deletions cut 1 base from V and 2 bases from J, with 10 bases between. The CDR3: CASSVTGKAYEQYF. In nucleotides, the CDR3 is TGTGCCAGCAGCGTAACGGGAAAAGCCTACGAGCAGTACTTC. The whole variable domain, remainder taken from reference TRBV9 and TRBJ2-7, is DSGVTQTPKHLITATGQRVTLRCSPRSGDLSVYWYQQSLDQGLQFLIQYYNGEERAKGNILERFSAQQFPDLHSELNLSSLELGDSALYFCASSVTGKAYEQYFGPGTRLTVT.

The chain combines TRBV20-1 with TRBJ2-3, with D tentatively TRBD1 (6 bases). V lost 7 bases and J 4 bases, leaving 15 bases between the germline ends. Looked up from germline, CDR1 is DFQATT and CDR2 is SNEGSKA (reference sequence). The CDR3 length is 13 residues. CDR3 DNA sequence: TGCAGTGGCTCCGGGACAACCGCAGATACGCAGTATTTT. Amino acids: CSGSGTTADTQYF.

This chain connects TRBV20-1 to TRBJ2-1; D may be TRBD1 (6 bases). V was clipped by 1 base and J by 6 bases, with 16 bases between them. The CDR3 spans 15 residues. The germline gives CDR1 DFQATT, CDR2 SNEGSKA (reference sequence). Written as DNA, the CDR3 is TGCAGTGCTAGAGGCAGGGGAACTAGGATCAATGAGCAGTTCTTC. Amino acids: CSARGRGTRINEQFF.

The V and J genes are TRBV14 and TRBJ2-3; a possible D gene is TRBD1 (5 bases). Trimming cost V 3 bases and J 6 bases, with 19 bases left between them. Germline V gene data show CDR1 as SGHDN and CDR2 as FVKESK. The CDR3 is made up of 16 amino acids. Here the CDR3 reads CASSQYRKQAADTQYF. The CDR3 coding sequence is TGTGCCAGCAGCCAGTACAGGAAGCAAGCAGCGGATACGCAGTATTTT.

This clonotype showed up just a few times. The chain carries TRBV20-1 and TRBJ2-2; D is perhaps TRBD1 (5 bases). Trimming removed 6 bases at V and 0 bases at J, with 11 bases between. CDR3 length equals 14 residues. The V gene's germline CDR1 is DFQATT and CDR2 SNEGSKA (reference sequence). The CDR3 protein is CSARTPTNTGELFF. CDR3 nucleotides: TGCAGTGCAAGGACACCTACGAACACCGGGGAGCTGTTTTTT.

J is TRBJ2-2 and V is TRBV28, with 9 bases matching TRBD2. With V trimmed by 4 bases and J by 0 bases, 12 bases remained unmatched. This CDR3 has 19 amino acids. Germline V CDR1 and CDR2: MDHEN, SYDVKM. The CDR3 sequence is CASSSIPPAGGANTGELFF. The CDR3, as DNA: TGTGCCAGCAGTTCGATCCCTCCAGCGGGGGGCGCGAACACCGGGGAGCTGTTTTTT.

This clonotype was recorded a few times. The chain couples TRBV29-1 to TRBJ1-2; D unclear. The CDR3 extends over 11 amino acids. V lost 5 bases and J lost 2, with 6 bases in between. Germline V gene data show CDR1 as SQVTM and CDR2 as ANQGSEA. DNA of the CDR3: TGCAGCGTTTATCTGAACTATGGCTACACCTTC. Protein: CSVYLNYGYTF. The variable domain in full, completed from reference TRBV29-1 and TRBJ1-2, reads SAVISQKPSRDICQRGTSLTIQCQVDSQVTMMFWYRQQPGQSLTLIATANQGSEATYESGFVIDKFPISRPNLTFSTLTVSNMSPEDSSIYLCSVYLNYGYTFGSGTRLTVV.

This clonotype was observed a few times. The gene calls are TRBV7-3 and TRBJ2-5, with D maybe TRBD1 (6 bases). Trimming took off 2 bases at V and 4 bases at J, with 8 bases between the two ends. The CDR3 covers 13 residues. Germline V gene sequence: CDR1 SGHTA, CDR2 FQGTGA. The chain's CDR3 is CASSLGQLETQYF. DNA of the CDR3: TGTGCCAGCAGCTTAGGACAGTTAGAGACCCAGTACTTC. Filled out from reference TRBV7-3 and TRBJ2-5, the complete variable domain reads GAGVSQTPSNKVTEKGKYVELRCDPISGHTALYWYRQSLGQGPEFLIYFQGTGAADDSGLPNDRFFAVRPEGSVSTLKIQRTERGDSAVYLCASSLGQLETQYFGPGTRLLVL.

At least ten counts were recorded for this clonotype. The chain couples TRBV7-2 to TRBJ2-5, with D possibly TRBD1 on 6 matching bases. CDR1 and CDR2 from the germline V gene are SGHTA and FQGNSA. The CDR3 is 15 amino acids. V lost 5 bases to trimming and J lost 3 bases, with 16 bases between them. CDR3 sequence: CASSPGSGVKETQYF. CDR3 in DNA: TGTGCCAGCAGCCCCGGCTCAGGGGTTAAAGAGACCCAGTACTTC.

The gene calls are TRBV7-2 and TRBJ2-3; D remains unclear. The V end lost 5 bases, the J end lost 12 bases, and 15 bases lay between the germline ends. Per the germline V gene, CDR1 is SGHTA and CDR2 is FQGNSA. This CDR3 contains 12 residues. The DNA for the CDR3 is TGTGCCAGCAGCCTAGGGCCCATTCCTCAGTATTTT. The encoded protein is CASSLGPIPQYF.

The gene calls are TRBV4-3 and TRBJ2-1; TRBD2 matches 14 bases. Germline lookup yields CDR1 LGHNA and CDR2 YSLEER. The CDR3 is 16 amino acids. Trimming at V came to 5 bases and at J to 6 bases, leaving 6 bases not matched to a gene. This chain's CDR3 is CASSSRLAGGPNEQFF. DNA for the CDR3: TGCGCCAGCAGCTCGCGACTAGCGGGGGGGCCCAATGAGCAGTTCTTC.

The chain links TRBV7-2 to TRBJ1-1; D might be TRBD1 (5 bases). The CDR3 has 18 amino acids. Germline-derived CDR1 and CDR2 are SGHTA and FQGNSA. V dropped 2 bases and J dropped 0 bases, with 19 bases sitting between them. In DNA, the CDR3 is TGTGCCAGCAGCTTATTCCCGAGGGGAGTTTCAGTGAACACTGAAGCTTTCTTT. This gives the protein CASSLFPRGVSVNTEAFF.

The chain links TRBV21-1 to TRBJ2-7; the D segment call TRBD1 is taken from the table without a DNA check. TRBV21-1 is described as a pseudogene. This CDR3 has 14 amino acids. CDR3 loop: CASSKARDGYEQYF. CDR3 DNA sequence: TGTGCCAGCAGCAAAGCTCGGGACGGGTACGAGCAGTACTTC.